This is a list of T cell receptor beta chains from one sample in a study of T cell responses to AZD1222 COVID-19 vaccine. Sequencing was performed with immunoSEQ multiplex PCR; in TCRdb, only in-frame clones are kept and a portion is missing. The table shows 110,000 or so clones, with 91% occurring only once. Here the sequenced sample was peripheral blood, taken on day 0 of AZD1222 vaccination. The source of these receptors is an adult in good health. The CDR3 runs from the conserved cysteine through the conserved F or W. The D gene is left open where the match is weak. Size tells how often a clone was seen (once, few, many) or the class of an expanded clone, and some rows leave it out.

len	v_gene	j_gene	abundance	d_gene	CDR3nt	CDR3aa
16	TRBV19	TRBJ2-1	.	TRBD2	TGTGCCAGTAGTTCCTGGACTAGCGGGATATACAATGAGCAGTTCTTC	CASSSWTSGIYNEQFF
13	TRBV18	TRBJ1-1	.	TRBD1	TGTGCCAGCTCCCGTGACAGGGGCGCTGAAGCTTTCTTT	CASSRDRGAEAFF
15	TRBV18	TRBJ2-5	.	.	TGTGCCAGCTCACCGGAACAGGGGAGGGGAGAGACCCAGTACTTC	CASSPEQGRGETQYF
13	TRBV5-1	TRBJ1-1	.	.	TGCGCCAGCAGCCCGGAGGGCTGGGGTGAAGCTTTCTTT	CASSPEGWGEAFF
14	TRBV9	TRBJ2-1	.	.	TGTGCCAGCAGCGTACGACCAGGCCACAATGAGCAGTTCTTC	CASSVRPGHNEQFF
12	TRBV30	TRBJ2-3	.	TRBD2	TGTGCTTTAGCGGGGAGGGCAGATACGCAGTATTTT	CALAGRADTQYF
15	TRBV5-1	TRBJ1-5	.	TRBD1	TGCGCCAGCAGCTTGGGTGGACAGGGCAATCAGCCCCAGCATTTT	CASSLGGQGNQPQHF
15	TRBV5-1	TRBJ1-1	.	.	TGCGCCAGCAGCTTGTTGGCGGGGGTTAACACTGAAGCTTTCTTT	CASSLLAGVNTEAFF
12	TRBV6-5	TRBJ2-1	.	.	TGTGCCAGCAGGACGGGTGGTCGCGAGCAGTTCTTC	CASRTGGREQFF
15	TRBV28	TRBJ1-5	few	.	TGTGCCAGCAGTTTACTAAAGGGGGACTATCAGCCCCAGCATTTT	CASSLLKGDYQPQHF
12	TRBV12-3/TRBV12-4	TRBJ1-5	.	.	TGTGCCAGCAGTTTGGGGAATCAGCCCCAGCATTTT	CASSLGNQPQHF
16	TRBV27	TRBJ1-2	.	.	TGTGCCAGCAGTTTGGGACCCATAACCGCTAACTATGGCTACACCTTC	CASSLGPITANYGYTF
14	TRBV24-1	TRBJ1-5	.	.	TGTGCCACCAGTGCGGGAGATAGCAATCAGCCCCAGCATTTT	CATSAGDSNQPQHF
13	TRBV30	TRBJ1-4	.	.	TGTGCCTGGAGTGTAGGGGTTCAGGGAAAACTGTTTTTT	CAWSVGVQGKLFF
13	TRBV9	TRBJ2-1	once	.	TGTGCCAGCAGCCCTATCGTAGGGGCTGAGCAGTTCTTC	CASSPIVGAEQFF
16	TRBV24-1	TRBJ1-2	.	TRBD1	TGTGCCACCAGTGATTGCGATGACAGGGGGGCCTATGGCTACACCTTC	CATSDCDDRGAYGYTF
15	TRBV6-2/TRBV6-3	TRBJ1-1	.	TRBD1	TGTGCCAGCAGTAGTACCAGGGGGAGGTTCACTGAAGCTTTCTTT	CASSSTRGRFTEAFF
13	TRBV2	TRBJ1-2	.	.	TGTGCCAGCTCGGGACGGTTGAACTATGGCTACACCTTC	CASSGRLNYGYTF
15	TRBV4-1	TRBJ1-6	.	.	TGCGCCAGCAGCCAAGAGAGGCAGCCTACAAGACCCCTCCACTTT	CASSQERQPTRPLHF
15	TRBV9	TRBJ1-6	once	.	TGTGCCAGCAGCGTTGGACAACTTCGGCATTCACCCCTCCACTTT	CASSVGQLRHSPLHF
16	TRBV27	TRBJ2-3	.	.	TGTGCCAGCAGTTTATCACCGGGGGCGACCACAGATACGCAGTATTTT	CASSLSPGATTDTQYF
14	TRBV6-5	TRBJ1-2	.	TRBD1	TGTGCCAGCAGCCCAGGGGGGGCCAACTATGGCTACACCTTC	CASSPGGANYGYTF
13	TRBV30	TRBJ1-2	.	.	TGTGCCTGGACACGGGGATCTAACCATGGCTACACCTTC	CAWTRGSNHGYTF
17	TRBV7-2	TRBJ2-1	.	.	TGTGCCAGCAGCTTACTTAGTCTAGCGAGTCGCTACAATGAGCAGTTCTTC	CASSLLSLASRYNEQFF
13	TRBV5-1	TRBJ2-1	.	.	TGCGCCAGCACTGCCAGCTCCTACAATGAGCAGTTCTTC	CASTASSYNEQFF
12	TRBV6-4	TRBJ1-4	.	.	TGTGCCAGCAAGCGAAGGTGGGAAAAACTGTTTTTT	CASKRRWEKLFF
14	TRBV4-2	TRBJ2-1	.	.	TGTGCCAGCAGCCAAGGGGCTAGCCACAATGAGCAGTTCTTC	CASSQGASHNEQFF
17	TRBV7-6	TRBJ2-2	.	TRBD2	TGTGCCAGCAGCTTAGTGGGGGGGTACCCGAACACCGGGGAGCTGTTTTTT	CASSLVGGYPNTGELFF
14	TRBV10-3	TRBJ2-1	.	.	TGTGCCATCAGTGAGAGGTTGGGAGGTCTAGAGCAGTTCTTC	CAISERLGGLEQFF
13	TRBV24-1	TRBJ2-3	.	.	TGTGCCACCAGTGACCCAGGTACAGATACGCAGTATTTT	CATSDPGTDTQYF
11	TRBV20-1	TRBJ1-1	.	.	TGCAGTGCTAAAGTTGGACAGCGAGCTTTCTTT	CSAKVGQRAFF
15	TRBV5-6	TRBJ2-2	.	TRBD1	TGTGCCAGCAGCTCCTCCAGGGGACAGTCCGGGGAGCTGTTTTTT	CASSSSRGQSGELFF
13	TRBV24-1	TRBJ1-5	.	TRBD1	TGTGCCACCAGTCACAGGGGCGCCCAGCCCCAGCATTTT	CATSHRGAQPQHF
18	TRBV27	TRBJ2-1	.	TRBD2	TGTGCCAGCAGTGACGGGACTAGCGGGAGGGTCAGTTACAATGAGCAGTTCTTC	CASSDGTSGRVSYNEQFF
13	TRBV2	TRBJ1-2	once	.	TGTGCCAGCACCCTCGGCAGGGCGGTTGGCTACACCTTC	CASTLGRAVGYTF
14	TRBV6-5	TRBJ2-7	.	TRBD2	TGTGCCAGCAGCATTAGCGGGCCCCCCTACGAGCAGTACTTC	CASSISGPPYEQYF
13	TRBV9	TRBJ2-1	.	.	TGTGCCAGCAGCTTAGGACTACTCAATGAGCAGTTCTTC	CASSLGLLNEQFF
15	TRBV7-3	TRBJ2-1	.	.	TGTGCCAGCAGCTTAGGCCCTAGCTCCTACAATGAGCAGTTCTTC	CASSLGPSSYNEQFF
13	TRBV2	TRBJ1-2	.	.	TGTGCCAGCAGTGTAGGGGCACATTATGGCTACACCTTC	CASSVGAHYGYTF
13	TRBV5-1	TRBJ2-2	.	.	TGCGCCAGCAGCCCCGGGGGCACCGGGGAGCTGTTTTTT	CASSPGGTGELFF
13	TRBV28	TRBJ1-2	.	.	TGTGCCAGCAGTCCGTCGGATACCTATGGCTACACCTTC	CASSPSDTYGYTF
16	TRBV7-2	TRBJ1-2	.	TRBD1	TGTGCCAGCAGCTCGGGTCTAGGACAGGGGATCTATGGCTACACCTTC	CASSSGLGQGIYGYTF
14	TRBV15	TRBJ1-4	once	.	TGTGCCACCAGCAGAGATCCAGTAGGTGAAAAACTGTTTTTT	CATSRDPVGEKLFF
14	TRBV2	TRBJ1-2	.	.	TGTGCCAGCAGCTCCCGGGGGGCCGGATATGGCTACACCTTC	CASSSRGAGYGYTF